These T cell receptor beta chains were read from a single sample in a study of OX40 agonist ivuxolimab in advanced cancers. Only in-frame clones appear in the TCRdb table, and some are missing; sequencing was by immunoSEQ multiplex PCR. Here the sample spans 70,000 to 95,000 clones, about 89% being singletons. Material: CD4+ or CD8+ T cells sorted from blood, obtained in a trial of the OX40 agonist ivuxolimab. These receptors were taken from an adult with an advanced solid tumor such as melanoma, head and neck, liver or kidney cancer. CDR3s include the opening cysteine and the closing phenylalanine or tryptophan. A D gene is named only where the DNA matches it firmly. The size entry is marked missing in some rows and otherwise reads once, few, many or a size class.

J gene | clone size | D gene | V gene | CDR3 DNA | CDR3 protein
TRBJ2-1 | - | TRBD2 | TRBV4-1 | TGCGCCAGCAGCCCTAGACTAGCGGGAGGTTACAATGAGCAGTTCTTC | CASSPRLAGGYNEQFF
TRBJ2-7 | - | - | TRBV5-6 | TGTGCCAGCAGCTTTGAAGGGGTCGAGCACGAGCAGTACTTC | CASSFEGVEHEQYF
TRBJ2-5 | - | - | TRBV13 | TGTGCCAGCAGCCAGAGGGCCACGTACCAAGAGACCCAGTACTTC | CASSQRATYQETQYF
TRBJ2-7 | - | TRBD2 | TRBV30 | TGTGCCTTCCGGGACTACTTCTCCGAGCAGTACTTC | CAFRDYFSEQYF
TRBJ1-1 | - | - | TRBV5-6 | TGTGCCAGCAGCTGGGGGGTGGGCACTGAAGCTTTCTTT | CASSWGVGTEAFF
TRBJ1-5 | - | - | TRBV5-6 | TGTGCCAGCAGCTTGTGGGGGGCAAACAATCAGCCCCAGCATTTT | CASSLWGANNQPQHF
TRBJ2-2 | - | TRBD2 | TRBV27 | TGTGCCAGCAGCCCTTCCGGGACTATCACAACGAACACCGGGGAGCTGTTTTTT | CASSPSGTITTNTGELFF
TRBJ1-2 | - | TRBD1 | TRBV10-1 | TGCGCCAGCAGCGACAGGGCAGACTATGGCTACACCTTC | CASSDRADYGYTF
TRBJ1-1 | - | - | TRBV6-5 | TGTGCCAGCAAAAGGACGGAGAACACTGAAGCTTTCTTT | CASKRTENTEAFF
TRBJ1-1 | - | - | TRBV6-5 | TGTGCCAGCAGTTATGGCCCGGACGAAGCTTTCTTT | CASSYGPDEAFF
TRBJ2-7 | - | - | TRBV21-1 | TGTGCCAGCAGCAAAGAACAGAAGACCTACGAGCAGTACTTC | CASSKEQKTYEQYF
TRBJ2-7 | - | - | TRBV27 | TGTGCCAGCAGTTTATCGGTTGACAGGCGGTACGAGCAGTACTTC | CASSLSVDRRYEQYF
TRBJ1-2 | - | TRBD1 | TRBV28 | TGTGCCAGCAGTTCGACAGGGGCCTATGGCTACACCTTC | CASSSTGAYGYTF
TRBJ2-3 | few | TRBD1 | TRBV5-1 | TGCGCCAGCAGCTTAAAGGACAGGGATATAGCAGATACGCAGTATTTT | CASSLKDRDIADTQYF
TRBJ1-2 | once | TRBD1 | TRBV9 | TGTGCCAGCAGCGATTCCGGGACAGCTATTAACTATGGCTACACCTTC | CASSDSGTAINYGYTF
TRBJ2-3 | - | - | TRBV20-1 | TGCAGTTCAGGCCCCGGGTCGCAGTATTTT | CSSGPGSQYF
TRBJ2-5 | - | - | TRBV7-9 | TGTGCCAGCAGCCGCCAGAGGTCTCAAAGAGGGACCCAGTACTTC | CASSRQRSQRGTQYF
TRBJ2-7 | - | TRBD1 | TRBV5-1 | TGCGCCAGCAGCTTGGGACAGGGGGTTAATGAGCAGTACTTC | CASSLGQGVNEQYF
TRBJ1-1 | - | - | TRBV28 | TGTGCCAGCAGTTTTTTTTCAGACACTGAAGCTTTCTTT | CASSFFSDTEAFF
TRBJ2-3 | - | - | TRBV21-1 | TGTGCCAGCAGCACCACGCTCGACCCTAGCGGGGTCACAGATACGCAGTATTTT | CASSTTLDPSGVTDTQYF